This T cell receptor (beta chain) was obtained from a study of Ad26.COV2.S vaccination and SARS-CoV-2 variants. This clone was seen a single time. Repertoires were generated with immunoSEQ multiplex PCR, while TCRdb's copy carries only in-frame clones and drops some. Among some 410,000 clones listed, approximately 92% were seen once. Treatment in this sample: some 20 received Ad26.COV2.S at low or high dose, single or two shots; a few received placebo; per-sample allocation not given. Samples were taken on day 63 after the first vaccine or placebo injection. The CDR3 covers 16 residues. Germline V CDR1 and CDR2: SQVTM, ANQGSEA. V lost 0 bases, J lost 4 bases, and 18 bases lay in between.

This TCR was recovered from a person aged 18-65 years who received the Ad26.COV2.S COVID-19 vaccine or a placebo. The material was peripheral blood, obtained in a trial of Ad26.COV2.S vaccine versus placebo. This chain connects TRBV29-1 to TRBJ1-2; a weak D match, TRBD1 (6 bases). This chain's CDR3 is CSVEEGGGRLGYGYTF. In DNA, the CDR3 is TGCAGCGTTGAAGAGGGAGGGGGGCGTTTGGGCTATGGCTACACCTTC.